This paragraph covers one T cell receptor beta chain sequence. Genomic DNA of each subset was evenly split across several immunoSEQ plates. Generated by immunoSEQ multiplex PCR, the TCRdb table keeps only in-frame clones and is missing some. The profile covers roughly 2,300,000 clones, with about nine tenths appearing a single time and more than 0.35% taken by the ten largest. This record comes from a study of shared clonotypes between healthy human individuals. Trimming took 2 bases from V and 9 from J; bases not matched to a gene: 13. This CDR3 has 16 residues. Germline loops: CDR1 MGHDK, CDR2 SYGVNS. All the donors were Caucasian adults who lived in Nashville, Tennessee.

What was sequenced was naive CD4+ T cells from PBMCs. Indicated subset: CD45RA+ positively selected. The receptor was isolated from a man aged 18 to 30 in good health. Some clones in this sample may be carry-over from other donors' samples. The V gene is TRBV25-1, the J gene TRBJ2-1; 7 bases match TRBD1. The chain's CDR3 is CASSERYTGVGSEQFF. The CDR3, as DNA: TGTGCCAGCAGTGAACGGTACACAGGGGTAGGTAGTGAGCAGTTCTTC.